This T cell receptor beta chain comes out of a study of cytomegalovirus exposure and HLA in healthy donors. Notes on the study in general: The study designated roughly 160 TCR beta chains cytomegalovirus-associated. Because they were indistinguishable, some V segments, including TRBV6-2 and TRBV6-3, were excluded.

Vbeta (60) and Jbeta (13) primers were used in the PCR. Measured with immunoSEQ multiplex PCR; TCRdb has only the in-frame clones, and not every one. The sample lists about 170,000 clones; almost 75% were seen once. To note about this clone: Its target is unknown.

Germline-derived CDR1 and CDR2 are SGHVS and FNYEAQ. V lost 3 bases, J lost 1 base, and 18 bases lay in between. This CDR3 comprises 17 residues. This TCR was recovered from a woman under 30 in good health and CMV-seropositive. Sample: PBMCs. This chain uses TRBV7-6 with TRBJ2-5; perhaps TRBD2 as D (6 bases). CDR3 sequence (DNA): TGTGCCAGCAGCTTTATCTTTCGGCGGGGCCCCCAAGAGACCCAGTACTTC. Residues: CASSFIFRRGPQETQYF. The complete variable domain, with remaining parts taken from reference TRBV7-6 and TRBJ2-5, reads GAGVSQSPRYKVTKRGQDVALRCDPISGHVSLYWYRQALGQGPEFLTYFNYEAQQDKSGLPNDRFSAERPEGSISTLTIQRTEQRDSAMYRCASSFIFRRGPQETQYFGPGTRLLVL.